The clone carrying this TCR beta chain was counted at least ten times. Its antigen is as yet unknown. This specimen belongs to a study of blood T cells in healthy people across ages. It was with a sample-barcoded 5' primer and a J-beta primer mix that a second PCR of roughly 7 to 11 cycles was run. TCRdb re-derived calls from the 5' RACE reads in MiXCR, one entry per CDR3 protein. Seen here are 710,000 or so distinct CDR3 sequences, approximately 29% observed once, and the top ten hold over 15%. Study observations and caveats: Both higher diversity and more naive CD4+ cells marked long-lived donors when set against aged donors. Per million T cells, the diversity of TCR beta decreased roughly linearly as age advanced.

In germline, CDR1 is SEHNR, CDR2 FQNEAQ (reference sequence). Trimming removed 3 bases from V and 9 bases from J, with 11 bases in between. This CDR3 contains 12 residues. The sequence was collected from a woman of 80 years or more in good health. The V gene is TRBV7-9, the J gene TRBJ1-1; no definite D call. Sequencing was performed on blood. The CDR3 is CASSLSDGKAFF. CDR3 DNA: TGTGCCAGCAGCTTGTCCGACGGCAAAGCTTTCTTT.